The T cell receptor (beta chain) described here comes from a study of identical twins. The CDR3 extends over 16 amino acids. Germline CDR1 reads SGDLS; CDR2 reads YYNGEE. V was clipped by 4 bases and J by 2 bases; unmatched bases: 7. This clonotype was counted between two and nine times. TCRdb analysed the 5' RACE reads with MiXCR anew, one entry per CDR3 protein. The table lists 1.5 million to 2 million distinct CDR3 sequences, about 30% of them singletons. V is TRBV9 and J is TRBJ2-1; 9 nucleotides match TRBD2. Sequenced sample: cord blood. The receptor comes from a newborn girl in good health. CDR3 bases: TGTGCCAGCAGCCCGACCGGGACTAGCCCCTACAATGAGCAGTTCTTC. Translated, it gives CASSPTGTSPYNEQFF.